The 32 T cell receptor beta chains given below trace back to one sample, sequenced in a study of T cell responses to AZD1222 COVID-19 vaccine. Sequencing was performed with immunoSEQ multiplex PCR; in TCRdb, only in-frame clones are kept and a portion is missing. Among roughly 50,000 clones, 60% to 85% were seen once, and the ten largest hold roughly 6.6%. The material was peripheral blood, obtained on day 0 of AZD1222 vaccination. The origin of the receptors is an adult in good health.

This chain joins TRBV12-3 or TRBV12-4 and TRBJ2-2; D is perhaps TRBD2 (5 bases). Deletions cut 6 bases from V and 8 bases from J, with 10 bases between. CDR3 length: 12 residues. CDR3 nucleotide sequence: TGTGCCAGCAGGGCCGGGGTGGGGGAGCTGTTTTTT. Translation gives CASRAGVGELFF.

V and J are TRBV28 and TRBJ2-2; D gene unclear. Germline V gene sequence: CDR1 MDHEN, CDR2 SYDVKM. Trimming took 1 base from V and 0 from J, leaving 9 bases between them. The CDR3 has 16 residues. CDR3 in amino acids: CASSLLGQANTGELFF. In nucleotides, the CDR3 is TGTGCCAGCAGTTTATTGGGCCAGGCGAACACCGGGGAGCTGTTTTTT.

CDR3 bases: TGTGCCAGCTCACCACAAGATACCGGGACAGCGAACACTGAAGCTTTCTTT. Protein: CASSPQDTGTANTEAFF. The V call is TRBV18, the J call TRBJ1-1; 7 nucleotides align to TRBD1. J was trimmed by 1 base and V by 1 base; bases with no gene match: 9. Germline V CDR1 and CDR2: KGHSH, LQKENI. This CDR3 is built from 17 residues.

The chain recombines TRBV4-2 with TRBJ2-2; 8 bases match TRBD1. The junction had 9 bases not matched to a gene; V was cut back by 0 bases and J by 0 bases. The CDR3 has 19 amino acids. In germline, CDR1 is LGHNA, CDR2 YNFKEQ. The CDR3 DNA reads TGTGCCAGCAGCCAAGAGTGGGGACAGGTCCGACCGAACACCGGGGAGCTGTTTTTT. Translating gives CASSQEWGQVRPNTGELFF.

This chain connects TRBV7-6 to TRBJ2-2, with D perhaps TRBD1 (6 bases). The CDR3 is 15 residues long. The germline gives CDR1 SGHVS, CDR2 FNYEAQ. The ends were cut back, 5 bases at V and 2 bases at J, with 12 bases in the middle. This CDR3 reads CASSRTQGNTGELFF. The DNA of the CDR3 is TGTGCCAGCAGCCGAACACAGGGCAACACCGGGGAGCTGTTTTTT.

CDR3 DNA: TGTGCCATCAGTGAGCCCCCGGGGGGGACTAGCGGGACTTACACAGATACGCAGTATTTT. This codes for CAISEPPGGTSGTYTDTQYF. This chain connects TRBV10-3 to TRBJ2-3, with 13 bases that match TRBD2. CDR1 ENHRY and CDR2 SYGVKD come from the germline V gene. This CDR3 has 20 residues. Trimming cost V 2 bases and J 2 bases; bases outside gene matches: 13.

The chain carries TRBV5-1 and TRBJ2-1, with no clear D. This CDR3 spans 14 amino acids. Germline-derived CDR1 and CDR2 are SGHRS and YFSETQ. V lost 1 base to trimming and J lost 6 bases, with 11 bases between them. The DNA for the CDR3 is TGCGCCAGCAGCTTGTTCTCGTCGTCCAATGAGCAGTTCTTC. Protein sequence: CASSLFSSSNEQFF. The variable domain in full, completed from reference TRBV5-1 and TRBJ2-1, reads KAGVTQTPRYLIKTRGQQVTLSCSPISGHRSVSWYQQTPGQGLQFLFEYFSETQRNKGNFPGRFSGRQFSNSRSEMNVSTLELGDSALYLCASSLFSSSNEQFFGPGTRLTVL.

This clone was recorded a few times. V and J are TRBV28 and TRBJ2-2, with 14 bases aligning to TRBD2. This CDR3 is 19 amino acids long. V was clipped by 6 bases and J by 1 base; unmatched bases: 10. Germline-derived CDR1 and CDR2 are MDHEN and SYDVKM. The CDR3 nucleotides read TGTGCCAGCAGCCCACCGGGACTAGCGGGAGAGAAGAACACCGGGGAGCTGTTTTTT. It yields the protein CASSPPGLAGEKNTGELFF.

The J gene is TRBJ2-3, the V gene TRBV7-2; D may be TRBD2 (7 bases). V lost 2 bases and J 3 bases, leaving 12 bases between the germline ends. This CDR3 comprises 15 residues. The germline gives CDR1 SGHTA, CDR2 FQGNSA. The CDR3 sequence is CASSLRGAVTDTQYF. The DNA of the CDR3 is TGTGCCAGCAGCTTACGGGGGGCTGTGACAGATACGCAGTATTTT.

The chain combines TRBV10-2 with TRBJ2-6; the match to TRBD1 covers 7 bases. CDR1 and CDR2 from the germline V gene are WSHSY and SAAADI. J was trimmed by 0 bases and V by 5 bases; bases with no gene match: 4. This CDR3 region has 16 residues. CDR3 region: CASSPTGVSGANVLTF. The CDR3 DNA sequence: TGCGCCAGCAGTCCTACAGGGGTCTCTGGGGCCAACGTCCTGACTTTC.

The rearrangement links TRBV4-1 to TRBJ1-2; 8 bases are shared with TRBD1. Trimming at V came to 0 bases and at J to 6 bases, leaving 3 bases not matched to a gene. Looked up from germline, CDR1 is MGHRA and CDR2 is YSYEKL. The CDR3 sequence is 14 residues long. CDR3 amino acids: CASSQEVRGHGYTF. The CDR3 DNA is TGCGCCAGCAGCCAAGAGGTCAGGGGGCATGGCTACACCTTC.

The rearrangement uses TRBV7-2 and TRBJ1-6; D uncertain. The germline CDR1 and CDR2 sequences are SGHTA and FQGNSA. Trimming removed 4 bases at V and 8 bases at J, with 9 bases between. The CDR3 totals 13 residues. The CDR3 DNA reads as TGTGCCAGCAGCTACACGGTTGATTCACCCCTCCACTTT. Protein sequence: CASSYTVDSPLHF.

The chain links TRBV6-2 or TRBV6-3 to TRBJ1-2; D may be TRBD1 (6 bases). Trimming took off 2 bases at V and 4 bases at J, with 11 bases between the two ends. Germline V gives CDR1 MNHEY, CDR2 SVGEGT. CDR3 length equals 14 residues. CDR3 protein: CASSYAWTVYGYTF. As DNA, the CDR3 is TGTGCCAGCAGTTACGCATGGACAGTCTATGGCTACACCTTC.

This sequence joins TRBV5-1 and TRBJ2-1; 7 positions agree with TRBD1. J lost 7 bases, V lost 0 bases, and 7 bases had no gene match. Germline CDR1 SGHRS, CDR2 YFSETQ. CDR3 size: 15 residues. CDR3 in amino acids: CASSLETGQGNEQFF. The CDR3 region has the DNA TGCGCCAGCAGCTTGGAGACAGGGCAAGGTAATGAGCAGTTCTTC. The whole variable domain, remainder taken from reference TRBV5-1 and TRBJ2-1, is KAGVTQTPRYLIKTRGQQVTLSCSPISGHRSVSWYQQTPGQGLQFLFEYFSETQRNKGNFPGRFSGRQFSNSRSEMNVSTLELGDSALYLCASSLETGQGNEQFFGPGTRLTVL.

The chain links TRBV7-2 to TRBJ2-7; no firm D call. V shed 4 bases and J shed 7 bases, with 14 bases lying between them. In germline, CDR1 is SGHTA, CDR2 FQGNSA. The CDR3 consists of 13 residues. The CDR3 sequence: CASSSMSPGEQYF. CDR3 in DNA: TGTGCCAGCAGCTCAATGTCCCCTGGGGAGCAGTACTTC.

The chain combines TRBV19 with TRBJ1-1; TRBD1 matches 7 bases. The germline V gene has CDR1 LNHDA and CDR2 SQIVND (reference sequence). The CDR3 is made up of 14 amino acids. J lost 1 base, V lost 8 bases, and 7 bases had no gene match. The CDR3 nucleotides read TGTGCCAGTCGAAGACAGGGCCGGAACACTGAAGCTTTCTTT. This gives the protein CASRRQGRNTEAFF.

The chain couples TRBV28 to TRBJ2-1; 8 nucleotides align to TRBD2. J gave up 7 bases and V 5 bases, and 13 bases lay outside the gene matches. This CDR3 spans 16 amino acids. Germline V gene sequence: CDR1 MDHEN, CDR2 SYDVKM. The CDR3 DNA reads as TGTGCCAGCAGTCTATCCCCAGCGGGAGCGAGGAATGAGCAGTTCTTC. Protein: CASSLSPAGARNEQFF.

The chain uses TRBV6-2 or TRBV6-3 and TRBJ2-4, with D maybe TRBD1 (5 bases). The CDR3 is 14 residues long. Trimming cost V 5 bases and J 5 bases, with 13 bases left between them. Per the germline V gene, CDR1 is MNHEY and CDR2 is SVGEGT. CDR3 sequence: CASSGRTPQNIQYF. DNA for the CDR3: TGTGCCAGCAGTGGCCGGACACCCCAAAACATTCAGTACTTC.

The V gene is TRBV19, the J gene TRBJ2-5; maybe TRBD1 (7 bases). Germline V gene data show CDR1 as LNHDA and CDR2 as SQIVND (reference sequence). The length of the CDR3 is 15 residues. With 5 bases removed from V and 4 bases from J, the gap between germline ends came to 17 bases. The CDR3 spells CASSPLQGRRETQYF. Here the CDR3 DNA reads TGTGCCAGTAGTCCGCTACAGGGGAGGAGAGAGACCCAGTACTTC. The complete variable domain, with remaining parts taken from reference TRBV19 and TRBJ2-5, reads DGGITQSPKYLFRKEGQNVTLSCEQNLNHDAMYWYRQDPGQGLRLIYYSQIVNDFQKGDIAEGYSVSREKKESFPLTVTSAQKNPTAFYLCASSPLQGRRETQYFGPGTRLLVL.

J is TRBJ1-1 and V is TRBV20-1, with D possibly being TRBD1 (5 bases). Deletions cut 3 bases from V and 5 bases from J, with 13 bases between. The CDR3 has 13 amino acids. CDR1 and CDR2 (germline): DFQATT, SNEGSKA (reference sequence). The CDR3 here is CSASGGWGTEAFF. The CDR3 bases are TGCAGTGCTAGTGGCGGTTGGGGGACTGAAGCTTTCTTT.

The chain is built from TRBV2 and TRBJ1-4; tentatively, D is TRBD1 (5 bases). The V end was cut by 6 bases, the J end by 7 bases, with 21 bases between. This CDR3 spans 16 amino acids. Germline V CDR1 and CDR2: SNHLY, FYNNEI. The CDR3 here is CASRRGRTNVGEKLFF. Written as DNA, the CDR3 is TGTGCCAGCAGGAGGGGACGGACGAACGTGGGTGAAAAACTGTTTTTT.

V usage is TRBV12-3 or TRBV12-4 and J usage is TRBJ1-2, with TRBD1 identical over 8 bases. This CDR3 is 13 amino acids long. V was clipped by 8 bases and J by 3 bases; unmatched bases: 5. The chain's CDR3 is CASAQGGDYGYTF. The CDR3 coding sequence is TGTGCCAGCGCACAGGGGGGGGACTATGGCTACACCTTC.

The chain is built from TRBV7-2 and TRBJ1-6; no firm D call. This CDR3 has 12 amino acids. Trimming stripped 2 bases from V and 7 bases from J, with 3 bases between. Germline V lookup: CDR1 SGHTA, CDR2 FQGNSA. This chain's CDR3 is CASSLNNSPLHF. The CDR3, as DNA: TGTGCCAGCAGCTTAAACAATTCACCCCTCCACTTT.

The chain has TRBV15 and TRBJ1-1; D is unresolved. CDR3 length: 13 residues. Trimming took 5 bases from V and 2 from J, leaving 9 bases between them. In germline, CDR1 is LNHNV, CDR2 YYDKDF (reference sequence). In DNA form, the CDR3 reads TGTGCCACCAGCCACTTAGGAAACACTGAAGCTTTCTTT. It codes for CATSHLGNTEAFF.

V and J are TRBV5-1 and TRBJ2-6; D possibly corresponds to TRBD2 (5 bases). The CDR3 has 16 residues. Looked up from germline, CDR1 is SGHRS and CDR2 is YFSETQ. V lost 0 bases, J lost 4 bases, and 11 bases lay in between. The CDR3 bases are TGCGCCAGCAGCTTGGGTACCGGGGTCGGGGCCAACGTCCTGACTTTC. Encoded protein: CASSLGTGVGANVLTF.

The chain has TRBV3-1 (or the pseudogene TRBV3-2) and TRBJ2-7, with 10 nucleotides matching TRBD2. CDR1 and CDR2 from the germline V gene are LGHDT and YNNKEL (reference sequence). V shed 4 bases and J 5 bases; nucleotides not matched to a gene: 5. This CDR3 is 14 amino acids long. CDR3 amino acids: CASSPSGRANEQYF. The CDR3 nucleotides read TGTGCCAGCAGCCCCAGCGGGAGGGCCAACGAGCAGTACTTC.

The V and J genes are TRBV7-2 and TRBJ2-7, with D unresolved. The CDR3 is 14 amino acids. Germline V gives CDR1 SGHTA, CDR2 FQGNSA. Trimming left V 5 bases short and J 0 bases short, with 11 bases between. CDR3 protein: CASSPKAFSYEQYF. The DNA of the CDR3 is TGTGCCAGCAGCCCCAAAGCCTTCTCCTACGAGCAGTACTTC.

The rearrangement links TRBV19 to TRBJ2-1, with 7 bases fitting TRBD2. The length of the CDR3 is 14 residues. Germline CDR1 reads LNHDA; CDR2 reads SQIVND (reference sequence). Trimming removed 7 bases from V and 7 bases from J; junction bases left unmatched: 10. The CDR3 spells CASTLGTKWNEQFF. DNA for the CDR3: TGTGCCAGTACCCTCGGGACTAAATGGAATGAGCAGTTCTTC.

The chain uses TRBV28 and TRBJ2-1; 13 bases align to TRBD2. The CDR3 totals 16 residues. Trimming took 5 bases from V and 7 from J; bases not matched to a gene: 8. The V gene's germline CDR1 is MDHEN and CDR2 SYDVKM. The CDR3 loop reads CASSLRTSGSWNEQFF. The CDR3 DNA reads as TGTGCCAGCAGTCTCAGGACTAGCGGGAGTTGGAATGAGCAGTTCTTC.

This chain links TRBV2 with TRBJ2-1; the match to TRBD2 covers 15 bases. V shed 6 bases, J shed 4 bases, and the junction held 7 bases outside the gene matches. The CDR3 spans 17 residues. The germline V gene has CDR1 SNHLY and CDR2 FYNNEI. The DNA of the CDR3 is TGTGCCAGCAGAGAGGGACTAGCGGGAGGATCTTACAATGAGCAGTTCTTC. Amino acids: CASREGLAGGSYNEQFF.

CDR3 loop: CSVGQGDQPQHF. The CDR3 DNA is TGCAGCGTTGGTCAGGGTGATCAGCCCCAGCATTTT. The J gene is TRBJ1-5, the V gene TRBV29-1, with D perhaps matching TRBD1 (5 bases). Germline V lookup: CDR1 SQVTM, CDR2 ANQGSEA. V was trimmed by 4 bases and J by 5 bases, leaving 9 bases between them. The CDR3 totals 12 residues.

The chain couples TRBV12-3 or TRBV12-4 to TRBJ2-1; 8 bases agree with TRBD2. Trimming removed 2 bases from V and 13 bases from J; junction bases left unmatched: 4. The CDR3 is 12 residues long. As DNA, the CDR3 is TGTGCCAGCAGTTTACGGGAGGGACTACAGTTCTTC. Its translation: CASSLREGLQFF.